This T cell receptor beta chain was documented in a study of blood T cell repertoires in COVID-19. The overall study: Collection of acute and convalescent COVID-19 samples took place in the United States, Italy and Spain. PBMCs, B-cell-depleted T cells, or T cells were the source of the cDNA or gDNA that made up the material.

Authors' data handling: Estimated nucleated cell counts came from reference gene primer amplification. TCRdb's table, derived via immunoSEQ multiplex PCR, lists solely in-frame clones and lacks some. The V and J calls and clone size come from that table; D and trimming were worked out from the DNA. Altogether around 59,000 clones are present, 65% to 80% being singletons, with the ten largest covering roughly 9.7%. Trimming took off 7 bases at V and 4 bases at J, with 10 bases between the two ends. The CDR3 spans 12 residues. CDR1 is SNHLY and CDR2 is FYNNEI in the germline V gene. V gene TRBV2 combines with J gene TRBJ1-1; D remains unclear. The source material was peripheral blood. The source is a human donor in a cohort sampled during active COVID-19. The CDR3 is CASTNRGTEAFF. As DNA, the CDR3 is TGTGCCAGCACGAACCGGGGCACTGAAGCTTTCTTT.